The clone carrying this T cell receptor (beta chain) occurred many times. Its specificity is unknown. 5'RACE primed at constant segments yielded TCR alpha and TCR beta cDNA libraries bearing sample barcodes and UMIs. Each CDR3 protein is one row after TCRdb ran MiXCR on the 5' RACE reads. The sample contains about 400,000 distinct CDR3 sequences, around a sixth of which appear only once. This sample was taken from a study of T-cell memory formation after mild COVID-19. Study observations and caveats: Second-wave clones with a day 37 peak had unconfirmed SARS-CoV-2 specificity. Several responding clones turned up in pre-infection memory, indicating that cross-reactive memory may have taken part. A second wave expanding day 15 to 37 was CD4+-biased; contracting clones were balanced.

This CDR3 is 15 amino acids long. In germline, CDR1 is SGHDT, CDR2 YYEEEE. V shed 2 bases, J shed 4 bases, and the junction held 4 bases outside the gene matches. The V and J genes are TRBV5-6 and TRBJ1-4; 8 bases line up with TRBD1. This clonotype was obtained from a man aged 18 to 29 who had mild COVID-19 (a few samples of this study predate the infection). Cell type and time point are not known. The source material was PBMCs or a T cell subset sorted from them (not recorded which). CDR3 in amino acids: CASSFRDRLNEKLFF. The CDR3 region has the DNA TGTGCCAGCAGCTTCCGGGACAGGCTTAATGAAAAACTGTTTTTT.